The TCR beta chain under discussion was sequenced for a study of shared clonotypes between healthy human individuals (dated by TCRdb to the early 2020s). About the full investigation: A couple of women and a few men aged 18 to 49 years were included in the cohort. For each donor, CD4 naive and CD4 memory were each given three plates, CD8 naive was given two plates, and CD8 memory was given one plate. The study deeply sequenced blood TCR repertoires of five healthy adults to estimate repertoire size and the extent of clonotype sharing between individuals. To increase sequencing depth and limit assay-specific biases, TCR repertoire library preparation and sequencing were carried out by different laboratories using diverse techniques. Per donor, leukapheresis produced somewhere between about 0.9 and 9.5 billion PBMCs. Findings and caveats that apply to the study as a whole: Even with the large sequencing depth, rarefaction of the sorted-subset datasets indicated that sequencing was incomplete. Clonotypes shared by all four sorted-subset donors showed higher generation probabilities than non-shared clonotypes. Based on pairwise subsampling, the degree of clonotype sharing among donors was expected to be affected by sequencing depth. When several donors were compared, the shared fraction of clonotypes was 5% to 6.5% for naive CD4, around 3.6% for naive CD8, 2.3% for memory CD4, and under 0.5% for memory CD8. The small number of donors limited the genetic and exposure-history diversity represented. Sampling was restricted to blood, and TCR repertoires in tissues likely differ from the TCR repertoires found in blood. Larger estimated clonotype richness was generally found for naive subsets than for memory subsets.

The CDR3 runs 15 residues from the cysteine to the phenylalanine. Kept here is only the CDR3 DNA, which spans 45 bases and is read in frame from base 1. V trim: 1 base; J trim: 4 bases; unmatched bases: 2. As encoded in the germline V gene, CDR1 is SGHTA while CDR2 is FQGNSA. Using the deep immunoSEQ assay, TCR CDR3 regions were amplified from genomic DNA by multiplex PCR. Extracted genomic DNA from each cell subset was distributed evenly across all wells of several immunoSEQ 96-well plates, and each plate was treated as a replicate. Each replicate PCR for sorted subsets received about 180 ng genomic DNA, equal to about 30,000 T cell genomes. Purified libraries were measured with a Qubit 3.0 fluorometer, size-checked on a Bioanalyzer 2100, and measured again with the KAPA Library Quantification kit. A separate single-read 150-cycle Illumina NextSeq 550 flow cell was used to sequence each immunoSEQ 96-well plate. In the paper's pipeline: Because the immunoSEQ output held only junctional sequences and lacked quality scores, the filtering could not match the filtering applied to full-length reads. Sequences were annotated with PyIR, a Python wrapper for IgBLAST v1.9, using IMGT germline references to assign V/J genes and CDR3. Reads were filtered out if the reads had weak V/J assignments (E-value above 1e-6), no CDR3, stop codons, out-of-frame junctions, or ambiguous translated residues. V3J clonotypes were defined as sequences sharing the same inferred V gene, J gene, and CDR3 amino acid sequence. The percentage overlap between two repertoires was calculated by dividing the number of shared unique clonotypes by the size of the smaller repertoire. Three approaches were used to assess repertoire richness: RTK rarefaction, the Chao1 estimator, and Recon v2.1 estimates of unobserved clonotypes. Generation probabilities for all TCRbeta clonotypes obtained by the gDNA method from several donors were computed using OLGA. TCRdb provides this immuneACCESS table in a form limited to in-frame rearrangements. Some clones are lacking; in checked studies, under half of them reflect an unresolved V gene, and why the rest are absent is not known. V and J calls and clone size are as listed in that table; D and trimming were resolved from the DNA. Here the sample has roughly 1.4 million clones; around 98.5% occur a single time. The top ten clonotypes cover approximately 0.38% of the sample.

Healthy HIV-negative adults with no recently reported acute infections or vaccinations were included as donors. Every donor was a Caucasian adult living in Nashville, Tennessee, USA. CD4+ T cells were enriched by magnetic negative selection; naive cells were then positively selected on CD45RA, and the negative fraction formed the memory subset. Blood was obtained by leukapheresis, after which PBMCs were separated by Ficoll-Histopaque density gradient centrifugation and cryopreserved in liquid nitrogen vapor phase. Analytical flow cytometry was used to check the purity and quantity of each magnetically sorted T cell population. Genomic DNA was isolated from each sorted fraction and quantified by UV absorbance on a Nanodrop 2000c. As regards this clone: The antigen this receptor binds is unknown. Per-nucleotide qualities are absent, and no much larger clonotype sits a single base away. Other DNA variants within this sample encode the same CDR3.

The sample was naive CD4+ T cells sorted from blood. The meaning of the sample's cell subset or site label: CD45RA+ positively selected. The chain employs TRBV7-2 and TRBJ2-1; TRBD2 aligns with 9 central bases. This TCR came from a man aged 30 to 45 in good health. The DNA sequence is given as TGTGCCAGCAGCTTAGGACTAGCGGAGTACAATGAGCAGTTCTTC. The resulting protein is CASSLGLAEYNEQFF.